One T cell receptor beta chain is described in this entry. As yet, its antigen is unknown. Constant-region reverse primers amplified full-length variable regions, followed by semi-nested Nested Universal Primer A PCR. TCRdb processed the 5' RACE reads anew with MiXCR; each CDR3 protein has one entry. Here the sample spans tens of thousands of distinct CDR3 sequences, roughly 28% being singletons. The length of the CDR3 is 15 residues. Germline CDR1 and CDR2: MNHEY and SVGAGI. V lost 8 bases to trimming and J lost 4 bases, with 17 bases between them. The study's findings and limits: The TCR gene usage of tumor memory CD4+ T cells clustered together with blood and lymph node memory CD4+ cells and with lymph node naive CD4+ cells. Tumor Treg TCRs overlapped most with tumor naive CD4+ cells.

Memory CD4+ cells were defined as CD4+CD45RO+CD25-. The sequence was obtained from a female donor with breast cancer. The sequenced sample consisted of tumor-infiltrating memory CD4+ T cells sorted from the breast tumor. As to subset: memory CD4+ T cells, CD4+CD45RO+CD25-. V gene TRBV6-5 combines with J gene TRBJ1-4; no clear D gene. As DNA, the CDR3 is TGTGCCAGCTGGGGTAGTAGAGCCTATAATGAAAAACTGTTTTTT. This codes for CASWGSRAYNEKLFF.